A single sample is the source of the 15 T cell receptor beta chains below, sequenced in a study of molecular identifiers for immune sequencing clone quantification. TCRdb re-called the PCR reads with MiXCR, one entry per CDR3 protein. The repertoire holds about 6,100 distinct CDR3 sequences, with approximately 15% as singletons. Specimen: naive CD8+ T cells from blood, with Jurkat cell RNA spiked in. As to subset: FACS-sorted CD8+CD4-CCR7+CD45RA+ naive T cells. These receptors all stem from a human donor in good health. Some libraries in this study had Jurkat cell RNA spiked in.

This clonotype is labeled as medium-sized. The chain couples TRBV29-1 to TRBJ2-3; 11 nucleotides line up with TRBD2. Trimming removed 7 bases from V and 4 bases from J; junction bases left unmatched: 7. Germline V gives CDR1 SQVTM, CDR2 ANQGSEA. This CDR3 region has 14 residues. CDR3 coding DNA: TGCAGCGCCGGGGGACTAGCGGTCCCAGATACGCAGTATTTT. Translated: CSAGGLAVPDTQYF.

Many counts were recorded for this clonotype. J is TRBJ1-1 and V is TRBV7-9; D remains ambiguous. The CDR3 has 11 amino acids. The V end was cut by 7 bases, the J end by 6 bases, with 9 bases between. The V gene's germline CDR1 is SEHNR and CDR2 FQNEAQ (reference sequence). CDR3 nucleotide sequence: TGTGCCAGCAATCTTGGGGCTGAAGCTTTCTTT. It is translated as CASNLGAEAFF.

This clonotype is medium-sized in the sample. The chain is built from TRBV27 and TRBJ1-6; D not resolved. With 0 bases removed from V and 1 base from J, the gap between germline ends came to 7 bases. The CDR3 runs to 16 residues. In germline, CDR1 is MNHEY, CDR2 SMNVEV (reference sequence). CDR3 sequence (DNA): TGTGCCAGCAGTTTATCGTGGAAATCCTATAATTCACCCCTCCACTTT. Its translation: CASSLSWKSYNSPLHF.

This clonotype is judged medium-sized. J is TRBJ1-1 and V is TRBV6-5; D remains unclear. The CDR3 has 14 residues. Trimming took off 5 bases at V and 5 bases at J, with 15 bases between the two ends. The V gene's germline CDR1 is MNHEY and CDR2 SVGAGI. For the CDR3, the DNA is TGTGCCAGCAGTCTCACCGGGGATCGTACTGAAGCTTTCTTT. Translating gives CASSLTGDRTEAFF.

This clonotype is medium-sized by share. The genes are TRBV27 and TRBJ2-3; no definite D call. V was clipped by 3 bases and J by 2 bases, with 12 bases between them. The CDR3 has 15 residues. Germline V lookup: CDR1 MNHEY, CDR2 SMNVEV (reference sequence). This CDR3 reads CASSFRDYPTDTQYF. The DNA for the CDR3 is TGTGCCAGCAGTTTTCGAGATTATCCCACAGATACGCAGTATTTT.

This clonotype was recorded a few times. The chain combines TRBV7-9 with TRBJ2-6; D is unclear. Germline V lookup: CDR1 SEHNR, CDR2 FQNEAQ (reference sequence). Trimming cost V 1 base and J 0 bases, with 10 bases left between them. The CDR3 length is 17 residues. The CDR3 coding sequence is TGTGCCAGCAGCTTAGGGGGTCTTAGCTCTGGGGCCAACGTCCTGACTTTC. Its translation is CASSLGGLSSGANVLTF.

CDR3 in DNA: TGTGCCAGCAGTTTTCGTGCGGGGGGGGGGGGGGGGGGGCTCGAGCAGTACTTC. Protein sequence: CASSFRAGGGGGGLEQYF. The chain carries TRBV28 and TRBJ2-7; 9 bases are shared with TRBD2. The CDR3 contains 18 residues. CDR1 is MDHEN and CDR2 is SYDVKM in the germline V gene. V gave up 3 bases and J gave up 6 bases; unmatched junction bases: 18.

This clonotype appeared once. A much larger clone is a single base away; this may be a read error. The rearrangement uses TRBV11-2 and TRBJ2-1; D call uncertain. V lost 4 bases and J lost 6, with 7 bases in between. Germline V lookup: CDR1 SGHAT, CDR2 FQNNGV. This CDR3 has 12 residues. CDR3 bases: TGTGCCAGCAGCTCTGTGGCCAATGAGCAGTTCTTC. Translating gives CASSSVANEQFF.

The chain couples TRBV5-6 to TRBJ2-1; possibly TRBD2 for D (5 bases). The V end lost 0 bases, the J end lost 4 bases, and 5 bases lay between the germline ends. In germline, CDR1 is SGHDT, CDR2 YYEEEE. The CDR3 has 13 residues. This CDR3 is CASSLGEYNEQFF. The CDR3 nucleotides read TGTGCCAGCAGCTTGGGGGAGTACAATGAGCAGTTCTTC.

Turning to this clonotype: A much more abundant neighbour one base away suggests this may be a read error. It is likely a read error, because the conserved phenylalanine at the end of the CDR3 is missing. The V gene is TRBV15, the J gene TRBJ1-5; no definite D call. From germline, CDR1 is LNHNV and CDR2 YYDKDF (reference sequence). Trimming stripped 5 bases from V and 7 bases from J, with 18 bases between. The CDR3 sequence is 15 residues long. Here the CDR3 reads CATSPDPGYDQPQHY. The DNA of the CDR3 is TGTGCCACCAGCCCCGATCCGGGATATGACCAGCCCCAGCATTAT.

By frequency in the sample, this clonotype is medium-sized. The rearrangement uses TRBV6-1 and TRBJ2-7; TRBD2 matches at 12 bases. This CDR3 region has 16 residues. Trimming cost V 3 bases and J 5 bases; bases outside gene matches: 8. CDR1 and CDR2 from the germline V gene are MNHNS and SASEGT. For the CDR3, the DNA is TGTGCCAGCAGTGACAACCATCGACTAGCGGGAGACGAGCAGTACTTC. Encoded protein: CASSDNHRLAGDEQYF.

Judged by abundance, this clonotype is medium-sized. The rearrangement uses TRBV6-6 and TRBJ2-7; D remains unclear. The CDR3 is made up of 12 amino acids. Germline V CDR1 and CDR2: MNHNY, SVGAGI (reference sequence). Trimming pared 2 bases from V and 4 bases from J, leaving 6 bases between. The CDR3 sequence is CASSYEVYEQYF. Written as DNA, the CDR3 is TGTGCCAGCAGTTACGAGGTTTACGAGCAGTACTTC.

In regard to this clonotype: A much larger clone lies a single base off, so this may be a read error. The conserved phenylalanine or tryptophan normally closing the CDR3 is absent here, so this likely arose from a read error. CDR3: CASSKPSGEQYL. CDR3 bases: TGTGCCAGCAGCAAGCCTAGTGGCGAGCAGTACCTC. J is TRBJ2-7 and V is TRBV5-3, with unresolved D. TRBV5-3 is an ORF, with its function uncertain. The V end lost 8 bases, the J end lost 6 bases, and 15 bases lay between the germline ends. The CDR3 sequence is 12 residues long.

This clonotype is medium-sized (0.01 to 0.1%). V gene TRBV5-1 combines with J gene TRBJ2-7; TRBD2 matches at 7 bases. Germline values: CDR1 SGHRS, CDR2 YFSETQ. The V gene end was trimmed by 0 bases and the J gene end by 6 bases; junction bases not matched to a gene: 3. The CDR3 is 13 residues long. CDR3 sequence (DNA): TGCGCCAGCAGCTTGGGGGGAGGGCTCGAGCAGTACTTC. The encoded protein is CASSLGGGLEQYF.

This clonotype is categorized as medium-sized. This chain joins TRBV7-9 and TRBJ2-2; D not certain. The germline V gene has CDR1 SEHNR and CDR2 FQNEAQ (reference sequence). The CDR3 has 12 residues. V dropped 6 bases and J dropped 2 bases, with 4 bases sitting between them. In DNA form, the CDR3 reads TGTGCCAGCAGGCAAAACACCGGGGAGCTGTTTTTT. This translates into CASRQNTGELFF.